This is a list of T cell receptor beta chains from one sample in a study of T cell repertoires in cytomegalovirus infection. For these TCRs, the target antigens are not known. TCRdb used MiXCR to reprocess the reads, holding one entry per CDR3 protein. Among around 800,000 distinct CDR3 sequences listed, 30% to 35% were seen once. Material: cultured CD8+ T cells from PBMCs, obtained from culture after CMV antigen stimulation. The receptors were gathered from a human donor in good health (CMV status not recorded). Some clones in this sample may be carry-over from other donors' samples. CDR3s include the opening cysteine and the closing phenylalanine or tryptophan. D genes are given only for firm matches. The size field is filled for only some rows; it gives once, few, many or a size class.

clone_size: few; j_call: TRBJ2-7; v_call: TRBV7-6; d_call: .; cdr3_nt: TGTGCCAGCAGCGTGCCCTCAGAAGGTGACACCTACGAGCAGTACTTC; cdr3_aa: CASSVPSEGDTYEQYF
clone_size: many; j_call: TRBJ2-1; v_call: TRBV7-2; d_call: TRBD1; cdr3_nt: TGTGCCAGCAGCCACAGGGGGTATGAGCAGTTCTTC; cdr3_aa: CASSHRGYEQFF
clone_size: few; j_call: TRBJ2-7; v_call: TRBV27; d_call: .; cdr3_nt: TGTGCCAGTAGTCAGGGGGGGGCCTACGAGCAGTACTTC; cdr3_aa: CASSQGGAYEQYF
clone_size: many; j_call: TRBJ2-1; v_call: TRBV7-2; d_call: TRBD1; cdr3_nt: TGTGCCAGCAGCTTAGTTGGGACAGACAATGAGCAGTTCTTC; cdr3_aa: CASSLVGTDNEQFF
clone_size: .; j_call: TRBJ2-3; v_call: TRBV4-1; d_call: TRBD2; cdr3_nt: TGCGCCAGCAGCCTACTCTACGGACTAGCGGGGGGATCAGATACGCAGTATTTT; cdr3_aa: CASSLLYGLAGGSDTQYF
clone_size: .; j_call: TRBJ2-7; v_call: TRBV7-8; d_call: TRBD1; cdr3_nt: TGTGCCAGCAGCCAACAGGGGGCCGGGGCCTACGAGCAGTACTTC; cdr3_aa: CASSQQGAGAYEQYF
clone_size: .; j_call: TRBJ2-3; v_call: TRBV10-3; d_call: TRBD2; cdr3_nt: TGTGCCATACATAGCGGGGGGAACACAGATACGCAGTATTTT; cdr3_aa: CAIHSGGNTDTQYF
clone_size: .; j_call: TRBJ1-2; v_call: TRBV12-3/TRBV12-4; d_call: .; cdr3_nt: TGTGCCAGCAGTTTGCTGATAAACTATGGCTACACCTTC; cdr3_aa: CASSLLINYGYTF
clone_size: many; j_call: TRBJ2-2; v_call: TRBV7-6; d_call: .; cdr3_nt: TGTGCCAGCAGCTTAGAACCCGGGGAGCTGTTTTTT; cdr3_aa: CASSLEPGELFF
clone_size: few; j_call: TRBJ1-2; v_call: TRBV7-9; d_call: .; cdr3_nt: TGTGCCAGCAGTTCAGGGGTCCTGAACTATGGCTACACCTTC; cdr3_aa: CASSSGVLNYGYTF
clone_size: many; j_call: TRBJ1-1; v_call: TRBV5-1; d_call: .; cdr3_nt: TGCGCCAGCAGGGGGGGTTCGACAGAAGCTTTCTTT; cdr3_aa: CASRGGSTEAFF
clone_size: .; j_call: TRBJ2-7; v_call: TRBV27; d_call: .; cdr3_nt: TGTGCCAGCTCTGAGGGGCCCGAGCAGTACTTC; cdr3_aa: CASSEGPEQYF
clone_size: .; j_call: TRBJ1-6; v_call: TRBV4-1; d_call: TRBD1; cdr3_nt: TGCGCCAGCAGCCAAGTTAACAGGGGGCCTGAGTCCTATAATTCACCCCTCCACTTT; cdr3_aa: CASSQVNRGPESYNSPLHF
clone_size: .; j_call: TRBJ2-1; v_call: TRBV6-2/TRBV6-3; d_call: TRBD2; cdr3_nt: TGTGCCAGCAGTTACCCGAGCGCGGGGGGCCGGTTCTTC; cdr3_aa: CASSYPSAGGRFF
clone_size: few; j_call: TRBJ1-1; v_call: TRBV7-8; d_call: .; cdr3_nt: TGTGCCAGCAGCGTAGGAGGATGGACACCACAAGAAGCTTTCTTT; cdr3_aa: CASSVGGWTPQEAFF
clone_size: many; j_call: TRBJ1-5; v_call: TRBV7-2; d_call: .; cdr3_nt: TGTGCCAGCAGCTTAGAATGGCAGCCCCAGCATTTT; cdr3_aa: CASSLEWQPQHF
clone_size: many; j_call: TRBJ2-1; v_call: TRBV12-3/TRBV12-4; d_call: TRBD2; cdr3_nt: TGTGCCAGCAGGTCCGGGGGTTCGATTAGCGGGGCTAAAAGCTCCTACAATGAGCAGTTCTTC; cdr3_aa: CASRSGGSISGAKSSYNEQFF
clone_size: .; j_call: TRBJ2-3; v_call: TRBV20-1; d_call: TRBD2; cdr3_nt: TGCAGTGCTCCAAACCCACAGGAGCTAGCGGACACAGATACGCAGTATTTT; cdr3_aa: CSAPNPQELADTDTQYF
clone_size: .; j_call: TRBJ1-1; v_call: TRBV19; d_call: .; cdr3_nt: TGTGCCAGTAGTCTCCTCATCGAGACCACTGAAGCTTTCTTT; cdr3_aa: CASSLLIETTEAFF
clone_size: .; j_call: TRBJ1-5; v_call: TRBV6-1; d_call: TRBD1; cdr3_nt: TGTGCCAGCGCTAGACAGGGCAGCAATCAGCCCCAGCATTTT; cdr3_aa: CASARQGSNQPQHF
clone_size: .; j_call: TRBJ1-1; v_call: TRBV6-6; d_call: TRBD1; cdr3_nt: TGTGCCAGCAGTCGGGGACAGGGGCTGAACACTGAAGCTTTCTTT; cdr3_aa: CASSRGQGLNTEAFF
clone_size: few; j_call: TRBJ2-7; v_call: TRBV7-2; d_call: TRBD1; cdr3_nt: TGTGCCAGCAGCTCCCCCTTAGATTATGACAGGGGGCGGGGGGACGAGCAGTACTTC; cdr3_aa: CASSSPLDYDRGRGDEQYF
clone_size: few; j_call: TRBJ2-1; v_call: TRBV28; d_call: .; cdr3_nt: TGTGCCAGCAGTTTACTTCGCCGGGATGAGCAGTTCTTC; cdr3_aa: CASSLLRRDEQFF
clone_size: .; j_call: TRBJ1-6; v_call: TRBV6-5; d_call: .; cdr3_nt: TGTGCCAGCAGTTACGGGGACGGGTATAATTCACCCCTCCACTTT; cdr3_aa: CASSYGDGYNSPLHF
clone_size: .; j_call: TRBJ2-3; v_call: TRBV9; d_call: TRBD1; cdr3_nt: TGTGCCAGCAGCGTAGAAAGGGGGCCCACAGATACGCAGTATTTT; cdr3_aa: CASSVERGPTDTQYF
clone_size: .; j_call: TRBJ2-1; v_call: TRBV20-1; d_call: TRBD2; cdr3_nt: TGCAGTGCTAGAGATTTTGAACTAGCGGGGATTGAGCAGTTCTTC; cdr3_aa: CSARDFELAGIEQFF
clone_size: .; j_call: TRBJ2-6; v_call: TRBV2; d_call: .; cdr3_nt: TGTGCCAGCAGTGTCTCAGGGTTTATCTCTGGGGCCAACGTCCTGACTTTC; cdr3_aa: CASSVSGFISGANVLTF
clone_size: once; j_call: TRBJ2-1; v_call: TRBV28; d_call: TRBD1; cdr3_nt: TGTGCCAGCCGTTCCGGGACAGGGATCAATGAGCAGTCCTTC; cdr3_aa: CASRSGTGINEQSF
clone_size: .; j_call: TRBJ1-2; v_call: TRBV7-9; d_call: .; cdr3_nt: TGTGCCAGCAACCCCCCCCTGGGAGCTAACTATGGCTACACCTTC; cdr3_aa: CASNPPLGANYGYTF
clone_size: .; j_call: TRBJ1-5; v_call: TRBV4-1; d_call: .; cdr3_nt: TGCGCCAGCAGCCAAGCGGGAGTAGATCAGCCCCAGCATTTT; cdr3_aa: CASSQAGVDQPQHF
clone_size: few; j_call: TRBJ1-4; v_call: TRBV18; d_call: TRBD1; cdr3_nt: TGTGCCAGCTCACCTACAGGGGTGGTTAATGAAAAACTGTTTTTT; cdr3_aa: CASSPTGVVNEKLFF
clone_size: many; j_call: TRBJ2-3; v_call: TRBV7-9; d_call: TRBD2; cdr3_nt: TGTGCCAGCAGCTTCTATGCCCTCGGGACTAGCGGGGTCACAGATACGCAGTATTTT; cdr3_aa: CASSFYALGTSGVTDTQYF
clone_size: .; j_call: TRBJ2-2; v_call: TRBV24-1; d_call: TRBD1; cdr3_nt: TGTGCCACCAGTGACCCTCAGGGGGCGATCACCGGGGAGCTGTTTTTT; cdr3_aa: CATSDPQGAITGELFF
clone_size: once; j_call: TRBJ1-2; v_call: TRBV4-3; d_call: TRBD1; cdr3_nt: TGCGCCAGCAGCCAAGAATTGGGTTTAGAGGGGGCGCCCCTCTATGGCTACACCTTC; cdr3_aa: CASSQELGLEGAPLYGYTF